This section outlines one T cell receptor beta chain sequence together with its context. TCRdb redid the calling of the RACE reads with MiXCR, one entry per CDR3 protein. This table has about 93,000 distinct CDR3 sequences, approximately 9% appearing once. CDR3 length: 18 residues. CDR1 is SGDLS and CDR2 is YYNGEE in the germline V gene. The V segment lost 3 bases and the J segment 0 bases; nucleotides outside the gene matches: 12. This sample was taken from a study of human T cells and chemical hapten exposure. The wider study: Patients got weekly scalp diphenylcyclopropenone doses over the approximately 25-week study. Variation in per-sample TCR yields came mainly from small pooled library volume differences.

Documented time point: pre-sensitization, week 0. Treatment noted: therapeutic diphenylcyclopropenone sensitization with weekly scalp DPC. The J gene is TRBJ2-1, the V gene TRBV9, with 7 bases lining up with TRBD2. The sequences come from whole blood, collected in connection with sensitization to the hapten diphenylcyclopropenone (DPC). This receptor was taken from a middle-aged man with alopecia areata. Some clones in this sample may be carry-over from other donors' samples. The CDR3 loop reads CASSDDPRAGSSYNEQFF. CDR3 nucleotide sequence: TGTGCCAGCAGCGATGACCCGCGAGCGGGGAGCTCCTACAATGAGCAGTTCTTC.